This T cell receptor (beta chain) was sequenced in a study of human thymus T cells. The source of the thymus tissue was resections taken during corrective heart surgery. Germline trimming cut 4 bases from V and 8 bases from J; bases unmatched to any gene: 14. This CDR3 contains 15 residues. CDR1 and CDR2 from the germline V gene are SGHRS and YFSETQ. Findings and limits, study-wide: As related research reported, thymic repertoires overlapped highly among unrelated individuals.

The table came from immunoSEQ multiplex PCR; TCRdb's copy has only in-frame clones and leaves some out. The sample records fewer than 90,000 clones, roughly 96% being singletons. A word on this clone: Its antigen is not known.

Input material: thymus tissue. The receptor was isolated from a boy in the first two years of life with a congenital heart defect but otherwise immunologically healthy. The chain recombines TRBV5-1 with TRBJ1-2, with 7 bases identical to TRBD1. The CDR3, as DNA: TGCGCCAGCAGCCCTCCCATTGACAGGGTTGAGGGCTACACCTTC. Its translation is CASSPPIDRVEGYTF.